Shown below are 15 T cell receptor beta chains from a single sample sequenced in a study listed by TCRdb under 2016. The library was produced with RT-PCR. This sample was sequenced with an Illumina MiSeq. TCRdb reanalyzed the raw reads on its own, using fastp at Q25 for trimming and MiXCR for clone calling, and kept in-frame beta chains. When rows share a CDR3 protein, they turn into one entry using the most common DNA and genes. The table for this sample lists about 700,000 distinct CDR3 sequences; 14% of them were counted only once. The ten largest clones add up to 3.6% of the sample. Sequenced material: memory CD4+ T cells from blood. The receptors come from a female donor in good health, serving as a healthy control.

The rearrangement uses TRBV6-2 or TRBV6-3 and TRBJ1-2; 7 nucleotides line up with TRBD1. The CDR3 has 14 amino acids. From germline, CDR1 is MNHEY and CDR2 SVGEGT. V was pared by 6 bases and J by 2 bases, with 6 bases of the junction left unmatched. The CDR3 nucleotides are TGTGCCAGCAGCCAACAGGGGTCCAACTATGGCTACACCTTC. It encodes CASSQQGSNYGYTF.

The chain recombines TRBV28 with TRBJ2-3, with D perhaps TRBD2 (6 bases). The V gene's germline CDR1 is MDHEN and CDR2 SYDVKM. Between the trimmed V and J ends, which lost 1 base and 6 bases, there was a span of 20 bases. The CDR3 runs 17 residues. The CDR3 DNA reads TGTGCCAGCAGTTTATTCGGAGCCGTGGGGGGTCGGGATACGCAGTATTTT. It translates to CASSLFGAVGGRDTQYF.

This clonotype was seen ten or more times. The chain links TRBV3-1 to TRBJ2-5, with TRBD2 matching over 8 bases. The germline gives CDR1 LGHDT, CDR2 YNNKEL (reference sequence). The CDR3 contains 16 residues. Trimming removed 1 base from V and 2 bases from J; junction bases left unmatched: 6. This chain's CDR3 is CASSQALGTRQETQYF. DNA of the CDR3: TGTGCCAGCAGCCAAGCGCTTGGGACTAGACAAGAGACCCAGTACTTC.

This clonotype was recorded many times. The chain joins TRBV25-1 to TRBJ2-1, with 7 positions matching TRBD2. Germline lookup yields CDR1 MGHDK and CDR2 SYGVNS. This CDR3 has 15 residues. The V and J ends lost 1 base and 4 bases, in that order; junction bases with no gene match: 4. The CDR3 here is CASSELSSGYNEQFF. The CDR3 DNA is TGTGCCAGCAGTGAATTGTCTAGCGGATACAATGAGCAGTTCTTC. Full variable domain (rest looked up from reference TRBV25-1 and TRBJ2-1): EADIYQTPRYLVIGTGKKITLECSQTMGHDKMYWYQQDPGMELHLIHYSYGVNSTEKGDLSSESTVSRIRTEHFPLTLESARPSHTSQYLCASSELSSGYNEQFFGPGTRLTVL.

This clonotype was observed a few times. The chain combines TRBV15 with TRBJ2-7, with a possible D match to TRBD1 (6 bases). V lost 0 bases and J lost 3, with 12 bases in between. The CDR3 loop spans 15 amino acids. Germline V gene lookup returns CDR1 LNHNV and CDR2 YYDKDF (reference sequence). The chain's CDR3 is CATSRDIGGFYEQYF. The CDR3 DNA reads TGTGCCACCAGCAGAGATATTGGGGGCTTCTACGAGCAGTACTTC.

This clonotype was recorded a few times. V usage is TRBV28 and J usage is TRBJ2-7, with TRBD1 matching 7 bases. The CDR3 covers 15 residues. V trimming: 5 bases; J trimming: 3 bases; junction bases outside the gene matches: 10. Germline V gene sequence: CDR1 MDHEN, CDR2 SYDVKM. The CDR3 region is CASSPRTGKGYEQYF. CDR3 DNA: TGTGCCAGCAGTCCACGGACAGGAAAAGGCTACGAGCAGTACTTC.

This clonotype has ten or more counts. The chain employs TRBV12-3 or TRBV12-4 and TRBJ1-6; D call uncertain. The CDR3 has 12 residues. Trimming left V 2 bases short and J 5 bases short, with 1 base between. The CDR3: CASSLNNSPLHF. The CDR3 coding sequence is TGTGCCAGCAGTTTAAATAATTCACCCCTCCACTTT.

This chain connects TRBV4-1 to TRBJ2-7, with D possibly matching TRBD2 (5 bases). The CDR3 contains 18 residues. V was cut by 1 base and J by 2 bases, with 21 bases left in between. The germline CDR1 and CDR2 sequences are MGHRA and YSYEKL. CDR3 sequence reads: CASSQGHPTGLTTYEQYF. The DNA for the CDR3 is TGCGCCAGCAGCCAAGGTCATCCTACCGGACTCACCACCTACGAGCAGTACTTC.

This clonotype was seen ten or more times. The chain uses TRBV9 and TRBJ2-1; tentatively, D is TRBD2 (5 bases). Trimming removed 0 bases from V and 3 bases from J, with 10 bases in between. The CDR3 sequence is 15 residues long. The V gene's germline CDR1 is SGDLS and CDR2 YYNGEE. The CDR3 reads CASSVGTSGYNEQFF. The CDR3 nucleotides read TGTGCCAGCAGCGTAGGCACTAGTGGCTACAATGAGCAGTTCTTC.

The V call is TRBV7-8, the J call TRBJ1-4; D may be TRBD1 (5 bases). CDR1 and CDR2 from the germline V gene are SGHVS and FQNEAQ. Trimming removed 6 bases from V and 3 bases from J, with 20 bases in between. CDR3 length: 17 amino acids. The CDR3 sequence: CASRPRGSRSANEKLFF. CDR3 coding DNA: TGTGCCAGCAGACCAAGGGGATCCCGGTCAGCTAATGAAAAACTGTTTTTT. Filled out from reference TRBV7-8 and TRBJ1-4, the complete variable domain reads GAGVSQSPRYKVAKRGQDVALRCDPISGHVSLFWYQQALGQGPEFLTYFQNEAQLDKSGLPSDRFFAERPEGSVSTLKIQRTQQEDSAVYLCASRPRGSRSANEKLFFGSGTQLSVL.

The genes are TRBV5-8 and TRBJ2-7; D possibly matches TRBD1 or TRBD2 (7 bases each). The CDR3 totals 14 residues. Trimming pared 3 bases from V and 6 bases from J, leaving 16 bases between. In germline, CDR1 is SGHTS, CDR2 YDEGEE. The CDR3 nucleotides read TGTGCCAGCAGCTCAGGGGGGGGGTACGCCGAGCAGTACTTC. Translation: CASSSGGGYAEQYF.

The CDR3 loop is CASSQVRQVDTIYF. CDR3 sequence (DNA): TGTGCCAGCAGCCAAGTACGCCAGGTGGACACCATATATTTT. V usage is TRBV3-1 and J usage is TRBJ1-3; D ambiguous. Trimming left V 1 base short and J 8 bases short, with 12 bases between. This CDR3 has 14 amino acids. Germline loops: CDR1 LGHDT, CDR2 YNNKEL (reference sequence).

This clonotype was counted only a few times. The CDR3 loop is CASTSGGTDTQYF. CDR3 coding DNA: TGTGCCAGCACGTCGGGGGGCACAGATACGCAGTATTTT. The genes are TRBV12-3 or TRBV12-4 and TRBJ2-3; D is possibly TRBD2 (6 bases). This CDR3 has 13 residues. Trimming stripped 7 bases from V and 1 base from J, with 9 bases between.

This clonotype appeared many times. The chain links TRBV10-3 to TRBJ1-2; TRBD1 aligns across 8 bases. Germline assignment: CDR1 ENHRY and CDR2 SYGVKD. This CDR3 comprises 12 residues. The V gene end was trimmed by 7 bases and the J gene end by 6 bases; junction bases not matched to a gene: 4. CDR3 DNA sequence: TGTGCCATCACCCAGGGGGCAGATGGCTACACCTTC. This sequence encodes CAITQGADGYTF.

Only a few counts were recorded for this clonotype. The gene calls are TRBV20-1 and TRBJ2-3; D possibly uses TRBD1 or TRBD2 (6 bases each). The CDR3 extends over 16 amino acids. Germline CDR1 is DFQATT and CDR2 is SNEGSKA (reference sequence). The ends were cut back, 0 bases at V and 0 bases at J, with 13 bases in the middle. The CDR3 region has the DNA TGCAGTGCTAGAGACCCGGGGGCGGATAGCACAGATACGCAGTATTTT. Residues: CSARDPGADSTDTQYF.